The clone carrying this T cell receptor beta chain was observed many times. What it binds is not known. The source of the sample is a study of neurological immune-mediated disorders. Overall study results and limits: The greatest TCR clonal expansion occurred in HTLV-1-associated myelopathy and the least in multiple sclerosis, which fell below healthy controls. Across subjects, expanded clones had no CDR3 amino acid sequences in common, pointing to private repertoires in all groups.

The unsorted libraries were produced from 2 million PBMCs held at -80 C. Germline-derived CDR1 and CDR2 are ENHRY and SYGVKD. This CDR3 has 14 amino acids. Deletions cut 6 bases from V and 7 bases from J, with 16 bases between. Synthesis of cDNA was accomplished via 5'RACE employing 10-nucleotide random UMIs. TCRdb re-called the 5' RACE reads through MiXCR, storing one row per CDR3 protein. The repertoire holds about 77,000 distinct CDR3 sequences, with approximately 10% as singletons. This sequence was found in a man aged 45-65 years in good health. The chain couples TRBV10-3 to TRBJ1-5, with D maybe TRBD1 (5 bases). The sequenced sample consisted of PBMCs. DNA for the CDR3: TGTGCCATCAGCGTCCGTGGGGCCGGCCAGCCCCAGCATTTT. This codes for CAISVRGAGQPQHF.